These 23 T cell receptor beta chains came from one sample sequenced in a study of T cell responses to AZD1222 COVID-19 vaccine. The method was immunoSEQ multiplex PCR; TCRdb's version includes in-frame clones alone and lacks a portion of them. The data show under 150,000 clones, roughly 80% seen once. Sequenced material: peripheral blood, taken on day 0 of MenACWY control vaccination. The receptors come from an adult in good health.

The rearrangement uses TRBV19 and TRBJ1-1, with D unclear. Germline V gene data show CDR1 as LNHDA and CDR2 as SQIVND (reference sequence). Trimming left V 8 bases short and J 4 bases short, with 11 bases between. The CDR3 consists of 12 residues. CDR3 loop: CASGHPGTEAFF. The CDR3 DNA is TGTGCCAGTGGTCATCCCGGCACTGAAGCTTTCTTT.

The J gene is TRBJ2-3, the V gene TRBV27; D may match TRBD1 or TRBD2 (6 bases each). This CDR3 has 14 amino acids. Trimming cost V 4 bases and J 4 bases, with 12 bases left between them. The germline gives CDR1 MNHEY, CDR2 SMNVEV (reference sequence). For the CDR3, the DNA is TGTGCCAGCAGTTATAAGGGGGGCTCAGATACGCAGTATTTT. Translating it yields CASSYKGGSDTQYF.

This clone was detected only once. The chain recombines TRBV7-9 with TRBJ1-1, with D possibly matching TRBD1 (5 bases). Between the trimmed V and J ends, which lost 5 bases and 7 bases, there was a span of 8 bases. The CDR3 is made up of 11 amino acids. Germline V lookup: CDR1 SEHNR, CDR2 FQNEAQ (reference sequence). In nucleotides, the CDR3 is TGTGCCAGCAGCCCGGGGGGTGAAGCTTTCTTT. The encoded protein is CASSPGGEAFF.

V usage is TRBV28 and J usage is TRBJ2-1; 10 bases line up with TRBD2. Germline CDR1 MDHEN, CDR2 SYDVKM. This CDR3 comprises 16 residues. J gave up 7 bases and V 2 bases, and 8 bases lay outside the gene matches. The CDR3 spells CASSLAASGGRNEQFF. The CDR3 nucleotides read TGTGCCAGCAGTTTAGCGGCTAGCGGGGGAAGGAATGAGCAGTTCTTC.

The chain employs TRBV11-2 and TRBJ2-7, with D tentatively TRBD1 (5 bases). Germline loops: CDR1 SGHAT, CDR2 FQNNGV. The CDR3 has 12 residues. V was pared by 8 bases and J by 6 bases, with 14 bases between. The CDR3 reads CASGHRLGEQYF. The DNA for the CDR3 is TGTGCCAGCGGACACCGTTTAGGCGAGCAGTACTTC.

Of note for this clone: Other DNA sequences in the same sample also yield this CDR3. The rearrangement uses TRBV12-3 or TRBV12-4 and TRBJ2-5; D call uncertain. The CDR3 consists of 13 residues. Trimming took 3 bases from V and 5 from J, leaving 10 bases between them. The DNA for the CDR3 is TGTGCCAGCAGTTTTCAAGGGCGGGAGACCCAGTACTTC. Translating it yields CASSFQGRETQYF.

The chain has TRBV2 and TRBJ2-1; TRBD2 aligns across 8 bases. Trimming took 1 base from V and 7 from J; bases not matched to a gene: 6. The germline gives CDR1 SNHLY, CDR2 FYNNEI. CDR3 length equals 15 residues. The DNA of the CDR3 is TGTGCCAGCAGTGAAGGTCGGGGGGGCCGGAATGAGCAGTTCTTC. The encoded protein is CASSEGRGGRNEQFF.

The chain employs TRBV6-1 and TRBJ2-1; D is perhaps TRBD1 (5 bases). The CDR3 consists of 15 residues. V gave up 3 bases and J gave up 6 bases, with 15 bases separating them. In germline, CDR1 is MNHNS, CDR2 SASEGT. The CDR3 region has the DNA TGTGCCAGCAGTGAGGGCCCCCCAGGGCTCAATGAGCAGTTCTTC. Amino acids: CASSEGPPGLNEQFF.

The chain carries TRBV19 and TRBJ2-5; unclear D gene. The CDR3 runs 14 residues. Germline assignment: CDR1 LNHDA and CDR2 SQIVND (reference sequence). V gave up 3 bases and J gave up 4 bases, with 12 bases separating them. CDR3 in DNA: TGTGCCAGTAGTATCGTTGGACCACTAGAGACCCAGTACTTC. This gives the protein CASSIVGPLETQYF.

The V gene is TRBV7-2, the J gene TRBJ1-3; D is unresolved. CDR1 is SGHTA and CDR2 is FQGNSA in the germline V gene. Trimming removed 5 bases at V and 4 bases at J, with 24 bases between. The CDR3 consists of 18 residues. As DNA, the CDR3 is TGTGCCAGCAGCATGAATGGTGGCCGGACTATTACCGGAAACACCATATATTTT. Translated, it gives CASSMNGGRTITGNTIYF.

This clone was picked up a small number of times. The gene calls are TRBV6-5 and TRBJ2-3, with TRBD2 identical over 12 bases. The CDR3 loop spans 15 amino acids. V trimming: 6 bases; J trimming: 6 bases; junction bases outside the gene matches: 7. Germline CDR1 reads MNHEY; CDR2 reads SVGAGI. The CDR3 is CASSLLAGGPDTQYF. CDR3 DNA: TGTGCCAGCAGCCTCCTAGCGGGGGGGCCGGATACGCAGTATTTT.

The CDR3 DNA is TGTGCCAGTAGATCGCACCGGGACCCGGTCGAGACCCAGTACTTC. Translating gives CASRSHRDPVETQYF. The chain joins TRBV19 to TRBJ2-5; D possibly uses TRBD1 or TRBD2 (5 bases each). The CDR3 is 15 residues long. Trimming left V 6 bases short and J 5 bases short, with 19 bases between. CDR1 and CDR2 (germline): LNHDA, SQIVND (reference sequence).

The CDR3 reads CASSYPEGAFNEQFF. The CDR3 DNA follows: TGTGCCAGCAGCTATCCTGAGGGGGCGTTCAATGAGCAGTTCTTC. V is TRBV5-6 and J is TRBJ2-1; TRBD1 agrees at 7 bases. J lost 6 bases, V lost 3 bases, and 9 bases had no gene match. The V gene's germline CDR1 is SGHDT and CDR2 YYEEEE. This CDR3 contains 15 residues.

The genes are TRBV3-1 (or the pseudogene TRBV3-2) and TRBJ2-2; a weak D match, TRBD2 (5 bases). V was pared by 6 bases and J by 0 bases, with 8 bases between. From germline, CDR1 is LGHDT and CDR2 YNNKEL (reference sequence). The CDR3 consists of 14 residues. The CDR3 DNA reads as TGTGCCAGCAGGACCGGGACGAACACCGGGGAGCTGTTTTTT. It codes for CASRTGTNTGELFF.

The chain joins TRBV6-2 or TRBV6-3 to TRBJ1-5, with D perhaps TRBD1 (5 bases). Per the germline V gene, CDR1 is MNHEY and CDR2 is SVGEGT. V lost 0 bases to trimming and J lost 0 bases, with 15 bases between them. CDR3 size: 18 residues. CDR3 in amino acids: CASSYSERDPDSNQPQHF. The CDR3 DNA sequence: TGTGCCAGCAGTTACTCGGAAAGGGACCCTGATAGCAATCAGCCCCAGCATTTT.

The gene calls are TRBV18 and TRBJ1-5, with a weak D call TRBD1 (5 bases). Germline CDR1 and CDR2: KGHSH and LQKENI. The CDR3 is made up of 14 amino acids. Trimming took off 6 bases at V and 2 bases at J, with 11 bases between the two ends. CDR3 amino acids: CASSGGGGNQPQHF. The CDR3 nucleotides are TGTGCCAGCTCCGGGGGGGGTGGCAATCAGCCCCAGCATTTT.

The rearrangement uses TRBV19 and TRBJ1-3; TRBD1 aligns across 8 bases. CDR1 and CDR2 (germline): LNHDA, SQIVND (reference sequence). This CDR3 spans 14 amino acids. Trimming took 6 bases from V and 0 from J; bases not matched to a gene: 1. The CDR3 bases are TGTGCCAGTAGGGACAGGGTCTCTGGAAACACCATATATTTT. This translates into CASRDRVSGNTIYF.

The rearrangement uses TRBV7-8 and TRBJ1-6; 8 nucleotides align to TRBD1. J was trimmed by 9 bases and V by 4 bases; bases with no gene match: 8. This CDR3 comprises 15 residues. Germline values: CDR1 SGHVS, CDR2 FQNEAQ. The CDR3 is CASSSRTGSRSPLHF. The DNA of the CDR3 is TGTGCCAGCAGCTCTCGGACAGGGAGTCGTTCACCCCTCCACTTT.

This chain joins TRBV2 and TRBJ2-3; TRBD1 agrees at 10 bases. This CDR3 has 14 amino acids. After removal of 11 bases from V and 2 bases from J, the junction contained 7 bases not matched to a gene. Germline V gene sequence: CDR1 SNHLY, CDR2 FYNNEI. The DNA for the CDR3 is TGTGCCGGGGGGGACAGGGGCCCCACAGATACGCAGTATTTT. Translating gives CAGGDRGPTDTQYF.

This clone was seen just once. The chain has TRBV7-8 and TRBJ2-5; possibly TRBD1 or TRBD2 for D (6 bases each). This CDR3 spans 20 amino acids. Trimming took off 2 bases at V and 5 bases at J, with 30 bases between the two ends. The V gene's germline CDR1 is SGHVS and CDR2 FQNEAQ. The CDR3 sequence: CASSLILVPGGRRNKETQYF. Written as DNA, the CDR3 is TGTGCCAGCAGCTTAATCCTCGTCCCCGGGGGCCGACGCAATAAGGAGACCCAGTACTTC.

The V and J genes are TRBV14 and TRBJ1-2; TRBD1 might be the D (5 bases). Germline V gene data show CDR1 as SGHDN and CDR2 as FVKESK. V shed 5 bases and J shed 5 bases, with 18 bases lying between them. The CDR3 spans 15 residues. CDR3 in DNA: TGTGCCAGCAGCTATCGGGGTCTGACAGCATATGGCTACACCTTC. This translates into CASSYRGLTAYGYTF.

CDR3: CASLGVKGNQPQHF. As DNA, the CDR3 is TGTGCCAGCCTGGGGGTCAAGGGCAATCAGCCCCAGCATTTT. The chain carries TRBV2 and TRBJ1-5, with D perhaps TRBD1 (5 bases). The V and J ends lost 8 bases and 2 bases respectively, with 13 bases between them. The germline CDR1 and CDR2 sequences are SNHLY and FYNNEI. This CDR3 region has 14 residues.

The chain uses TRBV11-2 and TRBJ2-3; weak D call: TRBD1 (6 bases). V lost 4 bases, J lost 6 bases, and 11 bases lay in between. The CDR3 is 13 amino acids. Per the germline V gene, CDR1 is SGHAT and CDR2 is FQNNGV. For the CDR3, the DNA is TGTGCCAGCAGCTCCAGGGGTGGGGATACGCAGTATTTT. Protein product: CASSSRGGDTQYF.